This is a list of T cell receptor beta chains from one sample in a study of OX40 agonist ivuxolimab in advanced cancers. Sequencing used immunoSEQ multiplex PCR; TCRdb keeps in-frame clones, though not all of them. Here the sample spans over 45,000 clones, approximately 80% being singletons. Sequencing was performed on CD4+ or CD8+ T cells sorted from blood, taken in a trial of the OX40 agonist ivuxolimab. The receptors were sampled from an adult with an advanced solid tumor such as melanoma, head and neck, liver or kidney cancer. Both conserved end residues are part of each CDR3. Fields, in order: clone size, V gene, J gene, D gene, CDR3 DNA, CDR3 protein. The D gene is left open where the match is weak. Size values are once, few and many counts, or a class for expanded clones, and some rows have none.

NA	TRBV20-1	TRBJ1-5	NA	TGCAGTGCTAGAGCTCTGGGTCCCCAGCATTTT	CSARALGPQHF
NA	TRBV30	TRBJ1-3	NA	TGTGCCTGGAGGGGGGTTGACACCATATATTTT	CAWRGVDTIYF
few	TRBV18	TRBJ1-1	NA	TGTGCCAGCTCACCACAGGACAGTACTGAAGCTTTCTTT	CASSPQDSTEAFF
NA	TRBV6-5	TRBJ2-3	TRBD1	TGTGCCAGCAGACTACAGGGGCGAGGCACAGATACGCAGTATTTT	CASRLQGRGTDTQYF
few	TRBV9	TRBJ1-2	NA	TGTGCCAGCAGCGTAGGGGAGGCCGTGGCTTATGGCTACACCTTC	CASSVGEAVAYGYTF
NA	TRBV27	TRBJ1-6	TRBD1	TGTGCCAGCAGTCCCTTCCGGGACAGGGGAGCACCCCTCCACTTT	CASSPFRDRGAPLHF
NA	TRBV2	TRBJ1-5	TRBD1	TGTGCCAGCAGTGAAGGCAGGGGGCGAATTTTTAGCAATCAGCCCCAGCATTTT	CASSEGRGRIFSNQPQHF
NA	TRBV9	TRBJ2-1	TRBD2	TGTGCCAGCAGCGTAGCTAGTGTGGCTAGCGGGAGGTACAATGAGCAGTTCTTC	CASSVASVASGRYNEQFF
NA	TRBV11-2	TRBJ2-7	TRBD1	TGTGCCAGCAGCTTAGAATTGGGGACAGGGGTCTCCCAGTACTTC	CASSLELGTGVSQYF
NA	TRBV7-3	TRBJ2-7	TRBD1	TGTGCCAGCAGCCCGGGACAGGGACCCCTGAGGGAGCAGTACTTC	CASSPGQGPLREQYF
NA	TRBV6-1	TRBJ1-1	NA	TGTGCCAGCAGTGAATGGGTAACAGGGACGGGCACTGAAGCTTTCTTT	CASSEWVTGTGTEAFF
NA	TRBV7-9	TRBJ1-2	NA	TGTGCCAGCAGCGGACAGAACTATGGCTACACCTTC	CASSGQNYGYTF
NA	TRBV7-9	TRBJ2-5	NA	TGTGCCAGCGACCCCTATGGGACCCAGTACTTC	CASDPYGTQYF
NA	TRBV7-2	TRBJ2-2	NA	TGTGCCAGCAGCTTGGTGGGGGGTTACCTTGGTGGGCTGTTTTTT	CASSLVGGYLGGLFF
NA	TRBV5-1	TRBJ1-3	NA	TGCGCCAGCAGCCCGGGGGGCAGGGGAAGAACTGGAAACACCATATATTTT	CASSPGGRGRTGNTIYF
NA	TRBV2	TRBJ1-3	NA	TGTGCCAGCAGTGAGGGCCGTAGGGGAACTGGAAACACCATATATTTT	CASSEGRRGTGNTIYF
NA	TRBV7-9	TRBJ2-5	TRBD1	TGTGCCAGCAGCTTCTGGCAGGGACAGGGAAAGCAAGAGACCCAGTACTTC	CASSFWQGQGKQETQYF
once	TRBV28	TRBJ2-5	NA	TGTGCCAGCAGTAGGGGCCGGGGGGCCCTTCAAGAGACCCAGTACTTC	CASSRGRGALQETQYF
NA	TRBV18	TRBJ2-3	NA	TGTGCCAGCTCACCAGGGGGACTCACCACAGATACGCAGTATTTT	CASSPGGLTTDTQYF
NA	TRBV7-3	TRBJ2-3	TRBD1	TGTGCCAGCAGCTTAACTGGGACAGCCCGCACAGATACGCAGTATTTT	CASSLTGTARTDTQYF
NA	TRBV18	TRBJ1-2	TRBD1	TGTGCCAGCTCACCACTGACAGGGAACTATGGCTACACCTTC	CASSPLTGNYGYTF
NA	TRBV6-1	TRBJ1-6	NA	TGTGCCAGCACTGTGTTCAATTCACCCCTCCACTTT	CASTVFNSPLHF
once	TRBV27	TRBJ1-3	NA	TGTGCCAGCAGTCCCAACACTGGAAACACCATATATTTT	CASSPNTGNTIYF
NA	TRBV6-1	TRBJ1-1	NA	TGTGCCAGCAGTGGGGGGGGGACTTTGAACACTGAAGCTTTCTTT	CASSGGGTLNTEAFF
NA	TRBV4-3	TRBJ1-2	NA	TGCGCCAGCAGCCAAGAGGACCGGCTCGAAGGCTATGGCTACACCTTC	CASSQEDRLEGYGYTF
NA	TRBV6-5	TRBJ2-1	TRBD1	TGTGCCAGCAGTTCCACCGGGACAGGGATTCACAATGAGCAGTTCTTC	CASSSTGTGIHNEQFF
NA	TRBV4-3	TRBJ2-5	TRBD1	TGCGCCAGCAGCCAAGACAGGGGGACGTGGGAGACCCAGTACTTC	CASSQDRGTWETQYF
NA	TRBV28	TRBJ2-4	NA	TGTGCCAGCAGTCCCAGGGGGGCAGGGCTAGCCAAAAACATTCAGTACTTC	CASSPRGAGLAKNIQYF
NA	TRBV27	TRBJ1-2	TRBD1	TGTGCCAGCAGTCTAGGGACAGGGAATGGCTACACCTTC	CASSLGTGNGYTF
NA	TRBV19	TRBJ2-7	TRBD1	TGTGCCAGTAGTATAATGACAGGGTCCCACGAGCAGTACTTC	CASSIMTGSHEQYF
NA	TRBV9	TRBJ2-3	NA	TGTGCCAGCAGCGTAGAAGCGGGAGATACGCAGTATTTT	CASSVEAGDTQYF
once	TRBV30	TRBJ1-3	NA	TGTGCCTGGAGGCGGCGGCTCTCTGGAAACACCATATATTTT	CAWRRRLSGNTIYF
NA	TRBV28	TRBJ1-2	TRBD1	TGTGCCACGGAGGACAGGGGTCTTGGCTACACCTTC	CATEDRGLGYTF
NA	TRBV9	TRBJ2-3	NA	TGTGCCAGCAGCCCTAGCACAGATACGCAGTATTTT	CASSPSTDTQYF
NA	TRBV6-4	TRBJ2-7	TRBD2	TGTGCCAGCAGTCAGACTAGCGGGAGGGCCTACGAGCAGTACTTC	CASSQTSGRAYEQYF
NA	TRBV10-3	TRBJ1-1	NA	TGTGCGGGGGGGAGGGATAACACTGAAGCTTTCTTT	CAGGRDNTEAFF
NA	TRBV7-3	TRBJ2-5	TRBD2	TGTGCCAGCAGCCCCGGGACTAGCGGGAGGGCCGTGGAGACCCAGTACTTC	CASSPGTSGRAVETQYF
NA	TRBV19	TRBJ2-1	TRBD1	TGTGCCAGCGGGACAGGGCCCTACAATGAGCAGTTCTTC	CASGTGPYNEQFF
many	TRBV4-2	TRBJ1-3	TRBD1	TGTGCCAGCAGCCCGCGTTTGGGACAGGGGGGCCTAAACACCATATATTTT	CASSPRLGQGGLNTIYF
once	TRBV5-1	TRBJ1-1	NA	TGCGCCAGCAGCTTGGCCGGCGCAGCTAACACTGAAGCTTTCTTT	CASSLAGAANTEAFF
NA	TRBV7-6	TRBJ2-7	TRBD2	TGTGCCAGCAGCTTGGGAGGGGAATACGAGCAGTACTTC	CASSLGGEYEQYF
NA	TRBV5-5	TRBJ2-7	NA	TGTGCCAGCAGCCTGTTTAGGGACAACCTCTACGAACAGTACTTC	CASSLFRDNLYEQYF
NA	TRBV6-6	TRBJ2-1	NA	TGTGCCAGCAGTTCTTTAGGCGGTGGGGCCTACAATGAGCAGTTCTTC	CASSSLGGGAYNEQFF
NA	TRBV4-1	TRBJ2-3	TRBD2	TGCGCCAGCAGCCAAGATTCGAGCGGGGGGGCGATGAATACGCAGTATTTT	CASSQDSSGGAMNTQYF
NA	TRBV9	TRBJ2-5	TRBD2	TGTGCCAGCAGCGCCGTAGCGGGCCTTAAAGAGACCCAGTACTTC	CASSAVAGLKETQYF
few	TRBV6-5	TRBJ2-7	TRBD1	TGTGCCAGCAGTTACGATGGGACAGGGGTCTACGAGCAGTACTTC	CASSYDGTGVYEQYF
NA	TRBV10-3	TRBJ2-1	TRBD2	TGTGCCATCAGTGGATGGACAGCGGGGGACGTTGAGCAGTTCTTC	CAISGWTAGDVEQFF
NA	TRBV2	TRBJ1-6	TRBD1	TGTGCCAGCAGCCGGGACAGTAATTCACCCCTCCACTTT	CASSRDSNSPLHF